This TCR beta chain was profiled in a study of blood T cell repertoires in COVID-19. The CDR3 loop spans 14 amino acids. V gave up 1 base and J gave up 2 bases, with 7 bases separating them. The germline CDR1 and CDR2 sequences are SGHAT and FQDESV (reference sequence). TCRdb's copy holds only in-frame clones and misses some; the assay was immunoSEQ multiplex PCR. The table records approximately 170,000 clones, 81% of them present only once. The chain couples TRBV11-1 to TRBJ2-3, with D tentatively TRBD1 (6 bases). This clonotype was obtained from a man in his sixties with active or convalescent COVID-19. Material for sequencing was peripheral blood. CDR3 residues: CASSLVGATDTQYF. CDR3 in DNA: TGTGCCAGCAGCTTAGTGGGGGCCACAGATACGCAGTATTTT. The full variable domain, with the rest looked up from reference TRBV11-1 and TRBJ2-3, is EAEVAQSPRYKITEKSQAVAFWCDPISGHATLYWYRQILGQGPELLVQFQDESVVDDSQLPKDRFSAERLKGVDSTLKIQPAELGDSAMYLCASSLVGATDTQYFGPGTRLTVL.